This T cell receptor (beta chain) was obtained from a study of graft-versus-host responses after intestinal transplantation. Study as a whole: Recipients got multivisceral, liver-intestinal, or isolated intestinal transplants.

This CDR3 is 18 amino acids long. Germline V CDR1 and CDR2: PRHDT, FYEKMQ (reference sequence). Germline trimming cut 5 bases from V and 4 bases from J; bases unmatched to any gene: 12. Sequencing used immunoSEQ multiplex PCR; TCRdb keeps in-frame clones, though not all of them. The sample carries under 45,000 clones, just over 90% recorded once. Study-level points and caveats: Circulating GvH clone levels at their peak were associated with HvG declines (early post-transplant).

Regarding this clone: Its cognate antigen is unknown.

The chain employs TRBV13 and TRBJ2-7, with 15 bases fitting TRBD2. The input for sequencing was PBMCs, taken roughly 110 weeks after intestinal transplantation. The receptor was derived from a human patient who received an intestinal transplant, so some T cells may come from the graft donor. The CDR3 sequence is CASSPKGLAGGIGYEQYF. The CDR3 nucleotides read TGTGCCAGCAGCCCAAAGGGACTAGCGGGAGGAATAGGGTACGAGCAGTACTTC.